These 2 T cell receptor beta chains were sequenced from one sample in a study of regulatory T cells in long-lasting Graves disease. Arm-PCR with iRepertoire HTBI primers amplified the CDR3 regions for these TCR beta libraries. Via MiXCR, TCRdb re-called the multiplex PCR reads, giving one row per CDR3 protein. Of about 470,000 distinct CDR3 sequences listed, about 16% are singletons. Time point defined: newly diagnosed GD, antithyroid drugs for less than 3 months. The TCR library used RNA extracted from PBMCs. These data are also associated with another study on T cells in Graves' hyperthyroidism and ophthalmopathy.

The specimen was peripheral blood mononuclear cells (PBMCs), collected at new diagnosis, from a patient treated with antithyroid drugs. These receptor sequences come from a young woman with Graves disease.

This clonotype has at least ten counts. CDR3 region: CASSSKTEAPLFF. The DNA for the CDR3 is TGTGCCAGCTCATCAAAGACAGAGGCCCCCTTGTTTTTT. The V and J genes are TRBV18 and TRBJ2-2, with D possibly TRBD1 on 5 matching bases. The CDR3 spans 13 residues. From germline, CDR1 is KGHSH and CDR2 LQKENI. The germline V and J ends were trimmed by 5 bases and 15 bases, with 19 bases remaining between them.

This clonotype was observed many times. The gene calls are TRBV11-3 and TRBJ2-4; D remains unclear. CDR1 is SGHNT, CDR2 YENEEA, per germline. The CDR3 sequence is 12 residues long. The V end was cut by 4 bases, the J end by 3 bases, with 4 bases between. CDR3: CASSSDKNIQYF. The DNA of the CDR3 is TGTGCCAGCAGCTCGGACAAAAACATTCAGTACTTC.